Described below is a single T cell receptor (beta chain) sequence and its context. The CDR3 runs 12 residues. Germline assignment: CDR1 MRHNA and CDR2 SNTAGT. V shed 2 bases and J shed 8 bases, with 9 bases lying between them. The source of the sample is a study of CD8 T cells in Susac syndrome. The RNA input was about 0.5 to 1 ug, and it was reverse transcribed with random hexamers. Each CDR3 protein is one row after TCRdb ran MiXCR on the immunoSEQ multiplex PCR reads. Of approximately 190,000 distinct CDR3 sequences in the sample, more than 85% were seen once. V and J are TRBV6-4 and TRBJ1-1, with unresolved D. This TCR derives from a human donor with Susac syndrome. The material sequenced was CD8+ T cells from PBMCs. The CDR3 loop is CASSDAGGEAFF. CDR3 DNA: TGTGCCAGCAGTGACGCGGGAGGGGAAGCTTTCTTT.